The 30 T cell receptor beta chains below come from one sample, sequenced in a study of T cells in Graves' hyperthyroidism and ophthalmopathy. Researchers amplified the TCR beta CDR3 regions from RNA transcripts. Researchers ran a first-round RT-PCR on the TCR CDR3 using the HTBI primer set. Using its own MiXCR run on the multiplex PCR reads, TCRdb lists one record per CDR3 protein. Of 500,000 to 650,000 distinct CDR3 sequences in the sample, approximately 49% were seen once. The sample taken for sequencing was peripheral blood or thyroid tissue (not recorded which). Every receptor here comes from an adult woman with Graves' disease, either hyperthyroidism or ophthalmopathy (not recorded which).

This chain joins TRBV7-9 and TRBJ1-1; D is unclear. This CDR3 is 11 amino acids long. V was cut by 7 bases and J by 8 bases, with 11 bases left in between. CDR1 SEHNR and CDR2 FQNEAQ come from the germline V gene (reference sequence). This chain's CDR3 is CASTSTGEAFF. CDR3 DNA: TGTGCCAGCACCTCAACTGGAGAAGCTTTCTTT.

This clonotype turned up a few times. The chain carries TRBV10-3 and TRBJ1-4; D is uncertain. V lost 6 bases and J lost 6, with 8 bases in between. Germline V lookup: CDR1 ENHRY, CDR2 SYGVKD. The CDR3 is made up of 12 amino acids. The CDR3 is CAIRMADEKLFF. CDR3 DNA sequence: TGTGCCATCAGGATGGCGGATGAAAAACTGTTTTTT.

This chain links TRBV20-1 with TRBJ1-2, with a weak D call TRBD1 (5 bases). The V gene lost 0 bases and the J gene lost 8 bases, with 13 bases spanning the gap. This CDR3 comprises 13 residues. Germline CDR1 and CDR2: DFQATT and SNEGSKA (reference sequence). The CDR3 nucleotides read TGCAGTGCTAGAGACCTGGCGGAGGGGGGCTACACCTTC. Its translation is CSARDLAEGGYTF.

For this clonotype: Likely a read error: the CDR3 ends without its conserved phenylalanine or tryptophan. The chain has TRBV29-1 and TRBJ1-6; TRBD1 is a possible D gene (6 bases). With 7 bases removed from V and 8 bases from J, the gap between germline ends came to 18 bases. CDR3 size: 14 residues. Germline CDR1 is SQVTM and CDR2 is ANQGSEA. CDR3 DNA sequence: TGCAGCGCCAGGGCAGGGGATTTAGATTCACCCCTCCACCTT. Its translation: CSARAGDLDSPLHL.

The J gene is TRBJ2-7, the V gene TRBV7-3, with 8 bases identical to TRBD2. The germline gives CDR1 SGHTA, CDR2 FQGTGA. The CDR3 totals 15 residues. V shed 5 bases and J 7 bases; nucleotides not matched to a gene: 13. CDR3 sequence (DNA): TGTGCCAGCAGCGCGTGGAGCGGGAGAGCAGGGGAGCAGTACTTC. Its protein product is CASSAWSGRAGEQYF.

J is TRBJ1-5 and V is TRBV2; D ambiguous. Germline lookup yields CDR1 SNHLY and CDR2 FYNNEI. Trimming took off 8 bases at V and 11 bases at J, with 13 bases between the two ends. This CDR3 has 11 residues. The CDR3 loop reads CASGTQETQHF. The DNA of the CDR3 is TGTGCCAGCGGTACCCAAGAGACCCAGCATTTT.

The table lists this clonotype with many counts. The CDR3 sequence: CASSTMTSGDQETQYF. The CDR3 DNA reads as TGCGCCAGCAGCACCATGACTAGCGGGGACCAAGAGACCCAGTACTTC. This chain joins TRBV5-1 and TRBJ2-5; 11 nucleotides line up with TRBD2. Unmatched junction bases numbered 5, after V lost 4 bases and J lost 0 bases. Germline lookup yields CDR1 SGHRS and CDR2 YFSETQ. The CDR3 sequence is 16 residues long.

This clonotype was observed many times. In DNA form, the CDR3 reads TGTGCCACCAGCCCCAGGGCGCGTAATTCACCCCTCCACTTT. Translation: CATSPRARNSPLHF. The chain couples TRBV15 to TRBJ1-6; tentatively, D is TRBD1 (5 bases). CDR1 and CDR2 from the germline V gene are LNHNV and YYDKDF (reference sequence). There are 14 residues in the CDR3. V was pared by 5 bases and J by 6 bases, with 11 bases between.

This rearrangement joins TRBV20-1 to TRBJ1-5, with a weak D call TRBD1 (5 bases). CDR1 is DFQATT, CDR2 SNEGSKA, per germline (reference sequence). V dropped 6 bases and J dropped 7 bases, with 19 bases sitting between them. CDR3 length: 14 residues. In DNA form, the CDR3 reads TGCAGTGCCCCGTCGGGGGGAGCGGGGCAGCCCCAGCATTTT. Amino acids: CSAPSGGAGQPQHF.

Details on this clonotype: One end of the junction varies from germline; a read error may be responsible. Written as DNA, the CDR3 is TGTGCCAGCAGCTTAGACCCGCGAGAGCAGTACTTC. Translating it yields CASSLDPREQYF. The J gene is TRBJ2-7, the V gene TRBV5-1; D unclear. The CDR3 spans 12 residues. Germline CDR1 is SGHRS and CDR2 is YFSETQ.

This clonotype was seen many times. The chain employs TRBV9 and TRBJ1-4; 7 nucleotides agree with TRBD1. Germline trimming cut 4 bases from V and 5 bases from J; bases unmatched to any gene: 2. The V gene's germline CDR1 is SGDLS and CDR2 YYNGEE. The CDR3 consists of 13 residues. The DNA for the CDR3 is TGTGCCAGCAGCCAGGGGGTAAATGAAAAACTGTTTTTT. Residues: CASSQGVNEKLFF. The complete variable domain, with remaining parts taken from reference TRBV9 and TRBJ1-4, reads DSGVTQTPKHLITATGQRVTLRCSPRSGDLSVYWYQQSLDQGLQFLIQYYNGEERAKGNILERFSAQQFPDLHSELNLSSLELGDSALYFCASSQGVNEKLFFGSGTQLSVL.

The chain uses TRBV7-9 and TRBJ2-5; D is possibly TRBD1 (5 bases). The V gene's germline CDR1 is SEHNR and CDR2 FQNEAQ (reference sequence). V was cut by 7 bases and J by 0 bases, with 18 bases left in between. The CDR3 spans 16 residues. The CDR3 coding sequence is TGTGCCAGCAACCAACCCTCCCGGACATACCAAGAGACCCAGTACTTC. Residues: CASNQPSRTYQETQYF.

This clonotype was seen a few times. The J gene is TRBJ1-1, the V gene TRBV28, with 7 bases matching TRBD1. The CDR3 extends over 14 amino acids. V lost 5 bases and J lost 11; bases outside the gene matches: 14. The germline V gene has CDR1 MDHEN and CDR2 SYDVKM. The DNA of the CDR3 is TGTGCCAGCAGTGCCGGGACAGAGACCGTTTGGGCTTTCTTT. As protein: CASSAGTETVWAFF.

This clonotype was observed at least ten times. The chain couples TRBV5-4 to TRBJ1-3; D is unresolved. The V gene's germline CDR1 is SGHNT and CDR2 YYREEE (reference sequence). CDR3 size: 13 residues. V gave up 3 bases and J gave up 4 bases, with 8 bases separating them. CDR3 loop: CASSSDSGNTIYF. The CDR3 DNA reads as TGTGCCAGCAGCTCCGACTCGGGAAACACCATATATTTT.

The V and J genes are TRBV12-3 or TRBV12-4 and TRBJ1-6; the D is unclear. The CDR3 is 14 amino acids. V gave up 6 bases and J gave up 5 bases, with 11 bases separating them. Here the CDR3 reads CASSRGGDNSPLHF. Written as DNA, the CDR3 is TGTGCCAGCAGCCGGGGTGGGGATAATTCACCCCTCCACTTT.

This chain links TRBV14 with TRBJ1-2, with 8 bases fitting TRBD1. The CDR3 has 12 amino acids. Trimming removed 8 bases from V and 8 bases from J; junction bases left unmatched: 7. Germline V gene data show CDR1 as SGHDN and CDR2 as FVKESK. As DNA, the CDR3 is TGTGCCAGCGGACAGGGTTTCGGCGGCTACACCTTC. Its protein product is CASGQGFGGYTF.

J is TRBJ2-7 and V is TRBV15, with 8 bases matching TRBD1. The V segment lost 3 bases and the J segment 7 bases; nucleotides outside the gene matches: 11. The CDR3 contains 15 residues. Germline values: CDR1 LNHNV, CDR2 YYDKDF (reference sequence). The CDR3, as DNA: TGTGCCACCAGCAGGCCAGGGGGCGTGGGACAGGAGCAGTACTTC. Its translation: CATSRPGGVGQEQYF. Combining the CDR3 with reference TRBV15 and TRBJ2-7 gives the whole variable domain DAMVIQNPRYQVTQFGKPVTLSCSQTLNHNVMYWYQQKSSQAPKLLFHYYDKDFNNEADTPDNFQSRRPNTSFCFLDIRSPGLGDTAMYLCATSRPGGVGQEQYFGPGTRLTVT.

This clonotype was recorded at least ten times. V usage is TRBV4-2 and J usage is TRBJ1-6; 9 bases align to TRBD1. J was trimmed by 7 bases and V by 4 bases; bases with no gene match: 11. CDR1 and CDR2 from the germline V gene are LGHNA and YNFKEQ. The CDR3 is 17 residues long. The CDR3 DNA sequence: TGTGCCAGCAGCCCGGATGTAGGACAGGGGACGAATTCACCCCTCCACTTT. Encoded protein: CASSPDVGQGTNSPLHF.

This clonotype was seen only a few times. This sequence joins TRBV28 and TRBJ1-4; D not certain. The CDR3 is 13 residues long. The germline V and J ends were trimmed by 7 bases and 6 bases, with 12 bases remaining between them. Germline lookup yields CDR1 MDHEN and CDR2 SYDVKM. The CDR3 coding sequence is TGTGCCAGCACCCCTCATGGGGATGAAAAACTGTTTTTT. It codes for CASTPHGDEKLFF.

This sequence joins TRBV9 and TRBJ1-1, with D unresolved. This CDR3 comprises 12 residues. Germline V gene lookup returns CDR1 SGDLS and CDR2 YYNGEE. Trimming pared 2 bases from V and 5 bases from J, leaving 7 bases between. CDR3 nucleotides: TGTGCCAGCAGCGTGAGGGTAACTGAAGCTTTCTTT. Amino acids: CASSVRVTEAFF.

This clonotype was detected ten times or more. The chain combines TRBV12-3 or TRBV12-4 with TRBJ1-1; D remains unclear. Between the trimmed V and J ends, which lost 2 bases and 5 bases, there was a span of 9 bases. The length of the CDR3 is 13 residues. CDR3 sequence (DNA): TGTGCCAGCAGTTTACTTGGGGTTACTGAAGCTTTCTTT. Its translation: CASSLLGVTEAFF.

The chain is built from TRBV19 and TRBJ2-5, with D perhaps matching TRBD1 or TRBD2 (9 bases each). With 7 bases removed from V and 13 bases from J, the gap between germline ends came to 19 bases. Germline V gives CDR1 LNHDA, CDR2 SQIVND (reference sequence). The CDR3 extends over 12 amino acids. CDR3 bases: TGTGCCAGTACGGACAGGGGACTAGCTCTGTACTTC. Translation: CASTDRGLALYF. Full variable domain (outside the CDR3, taken from reference TRBV19 and TRBJ2-5): DGGITQSPKYLFRKEGQNVTLSCEQNLNHDAMYWYRQDPGQGLRLIYYSQIVNDFQKGDIAEGYSVSREKKESFPLTVTSAQKNPTAFYLCASTDRGLALYFGPGTRLLVL.

The sample holds a few counts of this clonotype. The V gene is TRBV29-1, the J gene TRBJ2-7, with 14 nucleotides matching TRBD2. Germline lookup yields CDR1 SQVTM and CDR2 ANQGSEA. The CDR3 sequence is 16 residues long. With V trimmed by 0 bases and J by 3 bases, 4 bases remained unmatched. In DNA, the CDR3 is TGCAGCGTTGAAGAGTCCGGGACTAGCGGGAGCTACGAGCAGTACTTC. Translating it yields CSVEESGTSGSYEQYF.

The sample holds many counts of this clonotype. The CDR3 sequence is CAISLATGGENTEAFF. The CDR3 DNA reads TGTGCCATCTCGCTTGCGACAGGGGGAGAGAACACTGAAGCTTTCTTT. V and J are TRBV10-3 and TRBJ1-1, with TRBD1 matching over 9 bases. The CDR3 extends over 16 amino acids. The junction had 11 bases not matched to a gene; V was cut back by 8 bases and J by 1 base. The germline V gene encodes CDR1 ENHRY and CDR2 SYGVKD.

V usage is TRBV10-2 and J usage is TRBJ2-7, with unresolved D. Germline V gene data show CDR1 as WSHSY and CDR2 as SAAADI. CDR3 length equals 15 residues. V gave up 4 bases and J gave up 3 bases, with 16 bases separating them. The CDR3 sequence: CASSVRTPANYEQYF. CDR3 coding DNA: TGCGCCAGCAGTGTGAGGACCCCGGCAAACTACGAGCAGTACTTC.

Many counts were recorded for this clonotype. V is TRBV6-1 and J is TRBJ1-1, with D perhaps TRBD1 (5 bases). Germline CDR1 MNHNS, CDR2 SASEGT. Trimming cost V 2 bases and J 3 bases, with 10 bases left between them. The CDR3 loop spans 14 amino acids. This CDR3 is CASSEWQGDTEAFF. The CDR3, as DNA: TGTGCCAGCAGTGAATGGCAGGGTGACACTGAAGCTTTCTTT.

At least ten counts were recorded for this clonotype. The V and J genes are TRBV6-2 or TRBV6-3 and TRBJ2-5; D not resolved. Trimming pared 11 bases from V and 1 base from J, leaving 14 bases between. Germline V gene lookup returns CDR1 MNHEY and CDR2 SVGEGT. The CDR3 loop spans 13 amino acids. The CDR3 DNA sequence: TGTGCCGTCCTTCGCGATCCCCAAGAGACCCAGTACTTC. Residues: CAVLRDPQETQYF.

The genes are TRBV20-1 and TRBJ2-5, with D possibly TRBD2 on 5 matching bases. Germline CDR1 reads DFQATT; CDR2 reads SNEGSKA (reference sequence). Deletions cut 5 bases from V and 1 base from J, with 14 bases between. The CDR3 runs to 14 residues. DNA for the CDR3: TGCAGTGCTTATACCCGACTAACCCAAGAGACCCAGTACTTC. Translated, it gives CSAYTRLTQETQYF.

V gene TRBV29-1 combines with J gene TRBJ1-2; the match to TRBD1 covers 9 bases. Germline-derived CDR1 and CDR2 are SQVTM and ANQGSEA. V dropped 7 bases and J dropped 4; count of bases not matched to a gene: 7. This CDR3 has 13 amino acids. CDR3 sequence reads: CSAMTTGGYGYTF. CDR3 nucleotide sequence: TGCAGCGCCATGACGACAGGGGGCTATGGCTACACCTTC.

At least ten counts were recorded for this clonotype. V gene TRBV14 combines with J gene TRBJ2-7, with TRBD1 matching 12 bases. Germline CDR1 is SGHDN and CDR2 is FVKESK. The CDR3 runs 15 residues. Trimming cost V 5 bases and J 8 bases; bases outside gene matches: 10. CDR3 residues: CASSFGTGGHRKQYF. In DNA, the CDR3 is TGTGCCAGCAGCTTCGGGACAGGGGGCCACCGAAAGCAGTACTTC.